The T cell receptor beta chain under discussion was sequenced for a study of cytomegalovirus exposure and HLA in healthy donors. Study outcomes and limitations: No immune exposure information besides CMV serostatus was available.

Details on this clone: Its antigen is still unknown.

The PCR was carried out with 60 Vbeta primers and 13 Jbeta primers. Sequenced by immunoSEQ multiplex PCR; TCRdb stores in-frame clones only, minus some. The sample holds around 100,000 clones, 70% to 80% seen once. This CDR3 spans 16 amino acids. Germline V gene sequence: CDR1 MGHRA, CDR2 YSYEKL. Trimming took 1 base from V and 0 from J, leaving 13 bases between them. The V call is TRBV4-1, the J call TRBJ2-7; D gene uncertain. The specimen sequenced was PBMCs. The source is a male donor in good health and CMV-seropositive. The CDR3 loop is CASSQGSRDYSYEQYF. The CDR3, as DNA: TGCGCCAGCAGCCAAGGTAGCCGAGATTACTCCTACGAGCAGTACTTC.